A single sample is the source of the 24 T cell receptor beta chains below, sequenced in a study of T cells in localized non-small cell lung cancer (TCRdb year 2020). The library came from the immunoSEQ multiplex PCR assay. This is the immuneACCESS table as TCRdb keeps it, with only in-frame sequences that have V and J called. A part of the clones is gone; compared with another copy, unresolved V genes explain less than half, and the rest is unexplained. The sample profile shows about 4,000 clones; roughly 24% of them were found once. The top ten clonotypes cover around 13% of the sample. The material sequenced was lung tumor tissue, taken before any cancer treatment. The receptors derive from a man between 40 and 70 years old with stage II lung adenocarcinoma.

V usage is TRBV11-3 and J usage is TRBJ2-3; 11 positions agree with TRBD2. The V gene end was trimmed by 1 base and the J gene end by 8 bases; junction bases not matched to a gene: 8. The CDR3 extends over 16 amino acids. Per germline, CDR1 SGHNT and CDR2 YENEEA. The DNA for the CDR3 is TGTGCCAGCAGCTTAGGATCTAGCGGGGGGTTCGGTACGCAGTATTTT. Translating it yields CASSLGSSGGFGTQYF. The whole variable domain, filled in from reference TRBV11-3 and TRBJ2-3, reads EAGVVQSPRYKIIEKKQPVAFWCNPISGHNTLYWYLQNLGQGPELLIRYENEEAVDDSQLPKDRFSAERLKGVDSTLKIQPAELGDSAVYLCASSLGSSGGFGTQYFGPGTRLTVL.

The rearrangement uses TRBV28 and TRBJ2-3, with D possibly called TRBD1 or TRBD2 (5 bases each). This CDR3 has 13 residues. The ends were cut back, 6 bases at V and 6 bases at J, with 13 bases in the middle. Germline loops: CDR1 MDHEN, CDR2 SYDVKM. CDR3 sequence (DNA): TGTGCCAGCAGCCCTTCGGGGCGGGATACGCAGTATTTT. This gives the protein CASSPSGRDTQYF.

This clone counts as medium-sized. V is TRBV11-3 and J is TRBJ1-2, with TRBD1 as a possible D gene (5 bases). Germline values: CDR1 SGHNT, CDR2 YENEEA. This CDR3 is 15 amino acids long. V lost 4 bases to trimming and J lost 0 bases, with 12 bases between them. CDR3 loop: CASSSPTASNYGYTF. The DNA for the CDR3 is TGTGCCAGCAGCTCGCCGACAGCTTCTAACTATGGCTACACCTTC.

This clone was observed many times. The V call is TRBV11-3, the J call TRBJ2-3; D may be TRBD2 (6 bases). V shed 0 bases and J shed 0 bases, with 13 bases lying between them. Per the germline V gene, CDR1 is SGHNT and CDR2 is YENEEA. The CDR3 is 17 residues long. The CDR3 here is CASSLEIAVTSTDTQYF. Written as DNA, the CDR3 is TGTGCCAGCAGCTTAGAGATAGCGGTGACTAGCACAGATACGCAGTATTTT.

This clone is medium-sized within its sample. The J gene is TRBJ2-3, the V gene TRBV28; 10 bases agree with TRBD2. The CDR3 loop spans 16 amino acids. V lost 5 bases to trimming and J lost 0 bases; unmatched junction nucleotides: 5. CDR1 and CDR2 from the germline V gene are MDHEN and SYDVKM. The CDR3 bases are TGTGCCAGCAGTATTAGCGGGGGGACTAGCACAGATACGCAGTATTTT. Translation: CASSISGGTSTDTQYF.

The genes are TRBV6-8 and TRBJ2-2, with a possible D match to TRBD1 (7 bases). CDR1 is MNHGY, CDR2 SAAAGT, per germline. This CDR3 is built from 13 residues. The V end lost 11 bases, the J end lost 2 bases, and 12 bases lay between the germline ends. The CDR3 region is CASRDSNTGELFF. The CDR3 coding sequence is TGTGCCTCGCGGGACAGCAACACCGGGGAGCTGTTTTTT.

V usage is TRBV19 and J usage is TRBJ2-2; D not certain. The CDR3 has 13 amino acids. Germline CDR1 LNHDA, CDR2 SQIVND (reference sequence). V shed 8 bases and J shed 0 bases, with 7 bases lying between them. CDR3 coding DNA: TGTGCCAGTGCGAACCCGAACACCGGGGAGCTGTTTTTT. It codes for CASANPNTGELFF.

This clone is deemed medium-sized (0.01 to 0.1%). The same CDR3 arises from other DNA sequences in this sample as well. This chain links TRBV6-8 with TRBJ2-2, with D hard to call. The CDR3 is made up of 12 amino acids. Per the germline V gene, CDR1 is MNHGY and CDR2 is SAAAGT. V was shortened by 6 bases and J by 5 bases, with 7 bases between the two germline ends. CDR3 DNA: TGTGCCAGCAGCAGAACAACCGGGGAGCTGTTTTTT. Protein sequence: CASSRTTGELFF.

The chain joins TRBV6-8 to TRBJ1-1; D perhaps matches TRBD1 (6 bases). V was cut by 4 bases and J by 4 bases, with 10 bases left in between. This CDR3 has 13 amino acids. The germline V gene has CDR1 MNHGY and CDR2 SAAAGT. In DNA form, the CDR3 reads TGTGCCAGCAGTTTTCTAGGGGGCACTGAAGCTTTCTTT. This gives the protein CASSFLGGTEAFF.

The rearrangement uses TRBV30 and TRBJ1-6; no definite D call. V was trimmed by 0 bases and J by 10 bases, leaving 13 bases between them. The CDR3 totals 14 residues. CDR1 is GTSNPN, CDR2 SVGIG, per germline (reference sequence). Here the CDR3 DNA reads TGTGCCTGGAGTGTTGTCGGATTTTCCTCACCCCTCCACTTT. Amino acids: CAWSVVGFSSPLHF. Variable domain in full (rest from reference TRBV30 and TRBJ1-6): SQTIHQWPATLVQPVGSPLSLECTVEGTSNPNLYWYRQAAGRGLQLLFYSVGIGQISSEVPQNLSASRPQDRQFILSSKKLLLSDSGFYLCAWSVVGFSSPLHFGNGTRLTVT.

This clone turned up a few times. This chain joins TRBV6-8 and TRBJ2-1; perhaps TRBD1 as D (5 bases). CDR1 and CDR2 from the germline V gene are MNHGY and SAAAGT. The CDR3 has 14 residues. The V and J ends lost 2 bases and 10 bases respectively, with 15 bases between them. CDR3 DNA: TGTGCCAGCAGTTACGGGGCCAAGGGGATGGAGCAGTTCTTC. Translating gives CASSYGAKGMEQFF.

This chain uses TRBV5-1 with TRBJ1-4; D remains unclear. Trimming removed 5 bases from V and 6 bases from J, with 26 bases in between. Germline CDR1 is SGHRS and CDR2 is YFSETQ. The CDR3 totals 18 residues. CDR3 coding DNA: TGCGCCAGCAGTCCGTCCTCCAGGCAAACCCGGCGGTATGAAAAACTGTTTTTT. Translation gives CASSPSSRQTRRYEKLFF.

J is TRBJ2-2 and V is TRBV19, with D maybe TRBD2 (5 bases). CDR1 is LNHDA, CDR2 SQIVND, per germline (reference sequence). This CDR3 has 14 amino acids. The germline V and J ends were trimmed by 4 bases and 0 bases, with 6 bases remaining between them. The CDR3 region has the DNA TGTGCCAGTAGTAGCGGGTCGAACACCGGGGAGCTGTTTTTT. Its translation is CASSSGSNTGELFF.

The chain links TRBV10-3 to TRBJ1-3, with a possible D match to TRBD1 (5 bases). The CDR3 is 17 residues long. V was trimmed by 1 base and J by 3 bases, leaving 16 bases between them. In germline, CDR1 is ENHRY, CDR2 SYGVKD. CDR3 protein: CAISEYTVGTLGNTIYF. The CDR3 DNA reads TGTGCCATCAGTGAGTACACAGTCGGGACTCTTGGAAACACCATATATTTT.

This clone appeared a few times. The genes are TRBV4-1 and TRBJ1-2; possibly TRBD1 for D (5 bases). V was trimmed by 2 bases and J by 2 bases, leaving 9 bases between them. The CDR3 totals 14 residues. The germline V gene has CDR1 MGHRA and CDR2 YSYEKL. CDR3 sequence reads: CASSQSGSNYGYTF. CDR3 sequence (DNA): TGCGCCAGCAGCCAATCAGGGTCGAACTATGGCTACACCTTC.

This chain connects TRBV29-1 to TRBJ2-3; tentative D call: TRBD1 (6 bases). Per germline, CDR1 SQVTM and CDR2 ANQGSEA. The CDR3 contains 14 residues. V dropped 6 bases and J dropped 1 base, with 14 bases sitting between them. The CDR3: CSVLRTDGTDTQYF. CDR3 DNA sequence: TGCAGCGTATTGCGGACAGATGGCACAGATACGCAGTATTTT.

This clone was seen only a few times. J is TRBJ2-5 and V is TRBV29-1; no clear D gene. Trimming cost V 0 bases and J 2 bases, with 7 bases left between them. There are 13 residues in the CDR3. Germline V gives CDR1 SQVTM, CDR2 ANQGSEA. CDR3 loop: CSVEELSQETQYF. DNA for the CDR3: TGCAGCGTTGAAGAGCTAAGTCAAGAGACCCAGTACTTC.

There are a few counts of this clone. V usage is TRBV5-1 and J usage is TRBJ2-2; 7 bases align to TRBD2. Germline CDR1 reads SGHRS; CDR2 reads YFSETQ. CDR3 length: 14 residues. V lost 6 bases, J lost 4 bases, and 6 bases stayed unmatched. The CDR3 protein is CASKSGEGTGELFF. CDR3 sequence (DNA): TGCGCCAGCAAAAGCGGGGAGGGCACCGGGGAGCTGTTTTTT.

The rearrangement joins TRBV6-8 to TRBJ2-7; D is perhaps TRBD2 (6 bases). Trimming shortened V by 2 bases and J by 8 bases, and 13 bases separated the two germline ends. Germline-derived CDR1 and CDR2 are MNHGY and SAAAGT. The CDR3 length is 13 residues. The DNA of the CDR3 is TGTGCCAGCAGTTACGACCGGGACTCAAAGCAGTACTTC. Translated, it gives CASSYDRDSKQYF.

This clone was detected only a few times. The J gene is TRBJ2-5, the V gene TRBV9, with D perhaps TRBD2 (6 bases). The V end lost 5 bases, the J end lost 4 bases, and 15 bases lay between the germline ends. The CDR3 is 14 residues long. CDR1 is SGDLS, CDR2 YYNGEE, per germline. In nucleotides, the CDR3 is TGTGCCAGCAGAACTACTAGCTTCTCAGAGACCCAGTACTTC. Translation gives CASRTTSFSETQYF. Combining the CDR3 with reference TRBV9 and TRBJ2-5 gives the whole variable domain DSGVTQTPKHLITATGQRVTLRCSPRSGDLSVYWYQQSLDQGLQFLIQYYNGEERAKGNILERFSAQQFPDLHSELNLSSLELGDSALYFCASRTTSFSETQYFGPGTRLLVL.

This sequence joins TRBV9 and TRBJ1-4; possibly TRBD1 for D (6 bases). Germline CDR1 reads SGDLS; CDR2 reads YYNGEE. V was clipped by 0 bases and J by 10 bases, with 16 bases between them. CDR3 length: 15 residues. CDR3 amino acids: CASSVEAQGPSKLFF. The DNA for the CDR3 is TGTGCCAGCAGCGTAGAAGCCCAGGGGCCATCAAAACTGTTTTTT. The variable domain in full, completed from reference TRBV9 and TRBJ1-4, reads DSGVTQTPKHLITATGQRVTLRCSPRSGDLSVYWYQQSLDQGLQFLIQYYNGEERAKGNILERFSAQQFPDLHSELNLSSLELGDSALYFCASSVEAQGPSKLFFGSGTQLSVL.

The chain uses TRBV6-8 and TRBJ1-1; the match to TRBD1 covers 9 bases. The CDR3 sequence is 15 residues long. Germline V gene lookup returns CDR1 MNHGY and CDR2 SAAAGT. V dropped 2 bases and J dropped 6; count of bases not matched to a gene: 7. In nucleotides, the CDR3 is TGTGCCAGCAGTTACGAAATGACAGGGGGGTCTGAAGCTTTCTTT. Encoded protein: CASSYEMTGGSEAFF.

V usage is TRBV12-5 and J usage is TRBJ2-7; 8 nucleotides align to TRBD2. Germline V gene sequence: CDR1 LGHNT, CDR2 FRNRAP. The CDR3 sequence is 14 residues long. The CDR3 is CASKAGVGTYEQYF. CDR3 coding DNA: TGTGCCAGCAAAGCGGGGGTGGGCACCTACGAGCAGTACTTC.

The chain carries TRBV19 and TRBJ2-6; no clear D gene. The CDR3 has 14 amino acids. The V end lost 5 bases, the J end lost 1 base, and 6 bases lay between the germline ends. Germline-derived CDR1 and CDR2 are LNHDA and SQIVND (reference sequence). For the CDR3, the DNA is TGTGCCAGTAGTTACTCATCTGGGGCCAACGTCCTGACTTTC. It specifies CASSYSSGANVLTF.